Presented here are 9 T cell receptor beta chains from one specimen sequenced in a study of blood T cells in healthy people across ages. A sample-barcoded 5' primer and a J-beta primer mix were used in a second PCR of about 7 to 11 cycles. TCRdb re-derived calls from the 5' RACE reads in MiXCR, one entry per CDR3 protein. The sample records roughly 700,000 distinct CDR3 sequences, around 48% being singletons. Sample: blood. All receptors derive from an older woman in good health.

The rearrangement joins TRBV7-3 to TRBJ2-1; D gene unclear. The CDR3 sequence is 14 residues long. V gave up 9 bases and J gave up 8 bases, with 20 bases separating them. CDR1 is SGHTA and CDR2 is FQGTGA in the germline V gene. The CDR3 DNA reads as TGTGCCAGTAAGCTAGACCCACAAAATCATGAGCAGTTCTTC. This sequence encodes CASKLDPQNHEQFF.

V usage is TRBV4-3 and J usage is TRBJ2-4, with a weak D call TRBD1 (5 bases). This CDR3 contains 15 residues. V lost 1 base, J lost 1 base, and 8 bases lay in between. Germline V lookup: CDR1 LGHNA, CDR2 YSLEER. The CDR3 is CASSQGQSAKNIQYF. CDR3 sequence (DNA): TGCGCCAGCAGCCAAGGACAGTCGGCCAAAAACATTCAGTACTTC.

V gene TRBV6-1 combines with J gene TRBJ1-4; D ambiguous. The germline CDR1 and CDR2 sequences are MNHNS and SASEGT. This CDR3 comprises 14 residues. The V end lost 6 bases, the J end lost 2 bases, and 10 bases lay between the germline ends. The CDR3 DNA is TGTGCCAGCAGCCTCGGCTGGACTAATGAAAAACTGTTTTTT. Translating it yields CASSLGWTNEKLFF.

This sequence joins TRBV28 and TRBJ1-1; D not certain. The CDR3 spans 16 residues. CDR1 MDHEN and CDR2 SYDVKM come from the germline V gene. V was shortened by 8 bases and J by 7 bases, with 26 bases between the two germline ends. This chain's CDR3 is CASPRAEGRVVDEAFF. The DNA of the CDR3 is TGTGCCAGCCCTAGGGCGGAGGGAAGGGTGGTTGATGAAGCTTTCTTT. Using reference TRBV28 and TRBJ1-1 for the parts outside the CDR3, the full variable domain is DVKVTQSSRYLVKRTGEKVFLECVQDMDHENMFWYRQDPGLGLRLIYFSYDVKMKEKGDIPEGYSVSREKKERFSLILESASTNQTSMYLCASPRAEGRVVDEAFFGQGTRLTVV.

This clonotype was observed a handful of times. The chain recombines TRBV2 with TRBJ1-2; no reliable D call. Germline V gene lookup returns CDR1 SNHLY and CDR2 FYNNEI. With 6 bases removed from V and 7 bases from J, the gap between germline ends came to 15 bases. The CDR3 extends over 13 amino acids. Here the CDR3 reads CASSEDLGAGYTF. CDR3 DNA: TGTGCCAGCAGCGAGGACCTAGGTGCTGGCTACACCTTC.

This clonotype was seen only once. This rearrangement joins TRBV7-9 to TRBJ1-4; D is uncertain. The germline CDR1 and CDR2 sequences are SEHNR and FQNEAQ (reference sequence). V was pared by 7 bases and J by 8 bases, with 20 bases between. The CDR3 has 15 residues. The CDR3 DNA reads TGTGCCAGCACCCTAGGGCGGGCAGGACCCGAAAAACTGTTTTTT. Its translation is CASTLGRAGPEKLFF.

This clonotype was found a few times. CDR3 sequence (DNA): TGTGCCAGCAGTTCCGGGACCCCCCTCAATCAGCCCCAGCATTTT. The encoded protein is CASSSGTPLNQPQHF. The gene calls are TRBV6-5 and TRBJ1-5; possible D gene TRBD1, 5 bases. From germline, CDR1 is MNHEY and CDR2 SVGAGI. Trimming pared 4 bases from V and 3 bases from J, leaving 13 bases between. CDR3 length: 15 residues.

V usage is TRBV10-3 and J usage is TRBJ2-1, with 13 bases matching TRBD2. Per the germline V gene, CDR1 is ENHRY and CDR2 is SYGVKD. V lost 6 bases to trimming and J lost 4 bases; unmatched junction nucleotides: 3. The CDR3 contains 15 residues. DNA of the CDR3: TGTGCCATCAGGGGGACTAGCGGGAAGTACAATGAGCAGTTCTTC. This sequence encodes CAIRGTSGKYNEQFF.

CDR3 sequence reads: CATSDFSGLQETQYF. The CDR3 bases are TGTGCCACCAGTGATTTCTCGGGATTGCAAGAGACCCAGTACTTC. The genes are TRBV24-1 and TRBJ2-4, with D possibly being TRBD2 (5 bases). Judging by the DNA end, TRBJ2-5 fits better; the J call may be wrong. Germline CDR1 is KGHDR and CDR2 is SFDVKD. The CDR3 has 15 amino acids.